Following are 6 T cell receptor beta chains from one sample sequenced in a study of PD-1 blockade in classical Hodgkin lymphoma. Using immunoSEQ multiplex PCR, the repertoire was profiled, and TCRdb retains in-frame clones only, with some absent. The repertoire holds tens of thousands of clones, roughly 89% seen once, with around a tenth in the top ten. Each patient's relapse followed autologous stem cell transplantation, and brentuximab vedotin exposure varied. The input for sequencing was peripheral blood mononuclear cells (PBMCs), taken before the second cycle of nivolumab. Receptors originate from a human donor with classical Hodgkin lymphoma.

The chain joins TRBV28 to TRBJ2-2; TRBD2 matches 7 bases. The CDR3 has 16 amino acids. V was clipped by 2 bases and J by 2 bases; unmatched bases: 5. In germline, CDR1 is MDHEN, CDR2 SYDVKM. The CDR3 DNA is TGTGCCAGCAGTTTAGTAGCGGGTGCAAACACCGGGGAGCTGTTTTTT. It yields the protein CASSLVAGANTGELFF.

This rearrangement joins TRBV4-1 to TRBJ2-5; D gene ambiguous. V dropped 1 base and J dropped 5 bases, with 8 bases sitting between them. The CDR3 is 13 amino acids. Germline V gene data show CDR1 as MGHRA and CDR2 as YSYEKL. The CDR3 protein is CASSQAGGETQYF. In DNA, the CDR3 is TGCGCCAGCAGCCAAGCTGGTGGGGAGACCCAGTACTTC.

J is TRBJ1-4 and V is TRBV4-2; 8 bases are shared with TRBD1. The CDR3 is 14 residues long. V lost 6 bases, J lost 6 bases, and 6 bases stayed unmatched. From germline, CDR1 is LGHNA and CDR2 YNFKEQ. The CDR3, as DNA: TGTGCCAGCAGAGACAGGGGTGCTGATGAAAAACTGTTTTTT. As protein: CASRDRGADEKLFF.

This chain uses TRBV9 with TRBJ2-2, with 8 positions matching TRBD1. The germline V gene encodes CDR1 SGDLS and CDR2 YYNGEE. Trimming at V came to 0 bases and at J to 5 bases, leaving 6 bases not matched to a gene. The CDR3 runs to 16 residues. DNA for the CDR3: TGTGCCAGCAGCGTAGCGACAGGGGTAGGGACCGGGGAGCTGTTTTTT. This gives the protein CASSVATGVGTGELFF.

This sequence joins TRBV6-5 and TRBJ2-7, with a tentative D call TRBD1 (5 bases). CDR3 size: 14 residues. Trimming removed 2 bases at V and 5 bases at J, with 13 bases between. Germline-derived CDR1 and CDR2 are MNHEY and SVGAGI. The DNA for the CDR3 is TGTGCCAGCAGTTACAGGTCAGGGAAGCACGAGCAGTACTTC. Translated, it gives CASSYRSGKHEQYF.

The chain carries TRBV25-1 and TRBJ2-7; D gene unclear. CDR1 is MGHDK and CDR2 is SYGVNS in the germline V gene. The ends were cut back, 7 bases at V and 3 bases at J, with 7 bases in the middle. There are 11 residues in the CDR3. The CDR3 loop reads CASTLYYEQYF. DNA of the CDR3: TGTGCCAGCACCCTCTACTACGAGCAGTACTTC.